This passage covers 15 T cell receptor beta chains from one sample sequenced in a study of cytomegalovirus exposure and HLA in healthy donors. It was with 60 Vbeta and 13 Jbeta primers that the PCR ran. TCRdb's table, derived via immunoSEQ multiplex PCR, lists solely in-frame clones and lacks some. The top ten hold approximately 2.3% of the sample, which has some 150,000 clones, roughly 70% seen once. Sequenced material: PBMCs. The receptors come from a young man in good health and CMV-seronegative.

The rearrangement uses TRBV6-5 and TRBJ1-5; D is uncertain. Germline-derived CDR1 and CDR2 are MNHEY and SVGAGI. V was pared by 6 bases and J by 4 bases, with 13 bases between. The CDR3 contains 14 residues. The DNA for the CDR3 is TGTGCCAGCAGACGGACGGGGAGGAATCAGCCCCAGCATTTT. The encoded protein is CASRRTGRNQPQHF.

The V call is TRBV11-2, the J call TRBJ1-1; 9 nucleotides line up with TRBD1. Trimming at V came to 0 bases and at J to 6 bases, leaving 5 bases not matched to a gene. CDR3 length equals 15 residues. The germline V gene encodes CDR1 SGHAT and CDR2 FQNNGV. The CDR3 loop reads CASSLDPQGAPEAFF. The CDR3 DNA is TGTGCCAGCAGCTTAGATCCACAGGGGGCCCCTGAAGCTTTCTTT.

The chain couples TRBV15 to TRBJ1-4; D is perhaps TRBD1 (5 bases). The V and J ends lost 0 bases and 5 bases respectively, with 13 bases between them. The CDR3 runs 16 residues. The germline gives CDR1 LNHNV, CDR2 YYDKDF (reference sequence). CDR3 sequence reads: CATSRDRGSMNEKLFF. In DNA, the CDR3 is TGTGCCACCAGCAGAGATAGGGGCAGTATGAATGAAAAACTGTTTTTT.

CDR3 DNA sequence: TGTGCCAGCAGTGAGTCGGGACAGGGGTATTCACCCCTCCACTTT. Its protein is CASSESGQGYSPLHF. The V call is TRBV6-1, the J call TRBJ1-6, with 10 bases identical to TRBD1. Unmatched junction bases numbered 4, after V lost 3 bases and J lost 8 bases. The CDR3 is 15 amino acids. Germline V lookup: CDR1 MNHNS, CDR2 SASEGT.

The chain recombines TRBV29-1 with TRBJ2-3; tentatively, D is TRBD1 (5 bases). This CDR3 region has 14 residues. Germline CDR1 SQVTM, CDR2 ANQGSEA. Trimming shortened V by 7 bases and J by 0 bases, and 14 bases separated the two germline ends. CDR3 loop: CSAVGDYSTDTQYF. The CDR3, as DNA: TGCAGCGCTGTAGGGGATTATAGCACAGATACGCAGTATTTT.

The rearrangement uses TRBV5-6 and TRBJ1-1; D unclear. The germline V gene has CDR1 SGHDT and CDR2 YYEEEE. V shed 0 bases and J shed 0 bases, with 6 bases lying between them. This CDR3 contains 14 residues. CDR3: CASSLALMNTEAFF. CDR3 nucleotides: TGTGCCAGCAGCTTGGCACTCATGAACACTGAAGCTTTCTTT. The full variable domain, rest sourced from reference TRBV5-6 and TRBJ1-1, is DAGVTQSPTHLIKTRGQQVTLRCSPKSGHDTVSWYQQALGQGPQFIFQYYEEEERQRGNFPDRFSGHQFPNYSSELNVNALLLGDSALYLCASSLALMNTEAFFGQGTRLTVV.

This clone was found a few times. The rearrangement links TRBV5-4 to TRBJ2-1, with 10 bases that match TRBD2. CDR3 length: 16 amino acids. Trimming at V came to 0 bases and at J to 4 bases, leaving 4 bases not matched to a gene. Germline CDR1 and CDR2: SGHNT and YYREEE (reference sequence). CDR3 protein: CASSLALTSGYNEQFF. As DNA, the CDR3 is TGTGCCAGCAGCTTGGCTTTGACTAGCGGGTACAATGAGCAGTTCTTC.

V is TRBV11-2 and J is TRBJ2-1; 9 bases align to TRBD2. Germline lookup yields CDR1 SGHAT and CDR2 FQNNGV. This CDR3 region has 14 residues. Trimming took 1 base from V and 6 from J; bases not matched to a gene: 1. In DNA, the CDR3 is TGTGCCAGCAGCTTAGGGCGGGGGGGCAATGAGCAGTTCTTC. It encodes CASSLGRGGNEQFF.

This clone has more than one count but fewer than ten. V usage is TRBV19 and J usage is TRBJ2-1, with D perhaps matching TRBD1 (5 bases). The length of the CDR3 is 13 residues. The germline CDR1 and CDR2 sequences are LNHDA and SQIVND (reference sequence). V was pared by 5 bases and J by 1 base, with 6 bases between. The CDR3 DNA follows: TGTGCCAGTAGTCCAGGGTCCTACAATGAGCAGTTCTTC. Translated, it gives CASSPGSYNEQFF. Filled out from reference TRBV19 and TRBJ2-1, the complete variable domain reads DGGITQSPKYLFRKEGQNVTLSCEQNLNHDAMYWYRQDPGQGLRLIYYSQIVNDFQKGDIAEGYSVSREKKESFPLTVTSAQKNPTAFYLCASSPGSYNEQFFGPGTRLTVL.

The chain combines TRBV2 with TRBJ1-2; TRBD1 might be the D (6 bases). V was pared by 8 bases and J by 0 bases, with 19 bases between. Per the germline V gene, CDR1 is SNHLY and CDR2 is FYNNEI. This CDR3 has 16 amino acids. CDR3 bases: TGTGCCAGCCTGGGCAGCTGGGACATCTCTAACTATGGCTACACCTTC. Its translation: CASLGSWDISNYGYTF.

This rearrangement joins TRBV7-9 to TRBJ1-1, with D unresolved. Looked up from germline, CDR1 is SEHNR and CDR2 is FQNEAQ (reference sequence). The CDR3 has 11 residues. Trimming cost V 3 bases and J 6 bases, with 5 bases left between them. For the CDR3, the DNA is TGTGCCAGCAGCTTGCGGGCTGAAGCTTTCTTT. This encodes CASSLRAEAFF.

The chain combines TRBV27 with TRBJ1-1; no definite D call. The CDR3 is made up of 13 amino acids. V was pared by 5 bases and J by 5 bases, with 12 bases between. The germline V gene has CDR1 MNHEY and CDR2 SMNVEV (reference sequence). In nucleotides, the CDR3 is TGTGCCAGCAGTGACAACCCTGGGACTGAAGCTTTCTTT. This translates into CASSDNPGTEAFF.

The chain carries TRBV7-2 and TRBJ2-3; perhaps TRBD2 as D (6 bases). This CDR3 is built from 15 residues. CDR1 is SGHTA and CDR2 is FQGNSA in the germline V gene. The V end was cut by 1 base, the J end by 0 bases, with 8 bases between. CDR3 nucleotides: TGTGCCAGCAGCTTAGTCGGGGGAAGCACAGATACGCAGTATTTT. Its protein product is CASSLVGGSTDTQYF.

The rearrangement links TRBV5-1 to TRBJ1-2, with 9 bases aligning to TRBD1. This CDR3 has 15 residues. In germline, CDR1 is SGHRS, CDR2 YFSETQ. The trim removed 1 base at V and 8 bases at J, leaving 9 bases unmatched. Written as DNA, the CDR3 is TGCGCCAGCAGCTTGACAGGGGGCGAGATGGGCGGCTACACCTTC. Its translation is CASSLTGGEMGGYTF.

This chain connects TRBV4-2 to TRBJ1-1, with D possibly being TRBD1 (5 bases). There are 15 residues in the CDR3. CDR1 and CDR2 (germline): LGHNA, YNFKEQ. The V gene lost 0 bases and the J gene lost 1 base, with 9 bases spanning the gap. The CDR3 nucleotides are TGTGCCAGCAGCCAAGATGGGCAGGGGAACACTGAAGCTTTCTTT. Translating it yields CASSQDGQGNTEAFF.